Listed below are T cell receptor beta chains from one sample, sequenced in a study of blood T cell repertoires in COVID-19. Measured with immunoSEQ multiplex PCR; TCRdb has only the in-frame clones, and not every one. The table shows around 190,000 clones, with around 83% occurring only once. Sequencing input: peripheral blood. The receptors come from a human donor in a cohort sampled during active COVID-19. CDR3s include the opening cysteine and the closing phenylalanine or tryptophan. The D gene is left open where the match is weak. Part of the rows lack a size; the others show once, few, many or a class for expanded clones.

j_call d_call clone_size v_call cdr3_nt cdr3_aa
TRBJ2-5 - - TRBV5-1 TGCGCCAGCAGCTTGGGCACACACGAAGAGACCCAGTACTTC CASSLGTHEETQYF
TRBJ1-1 - - TRBV3-1/TRBV3-2 TGTGCCAGCAGCCAATGGGAGACTGAAGCTTTCTTT CASSQWETEAFF
TRBJ2-7 - - TRBV18 TGTGCCAGCTCACCATCGCAGGCCGAGCAGTACTTC CASSPSQAEQYF
TRBJ2-3 TRBD2 - TRBV29-1 TGCAGCGTTGATAAAGGGAGGGGTTGGACAGATACGCAGTATTTT CSVDKGRGWTDTQYF
TRBJ1-5 - few TRBV19 TGTGCCAGTAGTACGACAGTGAATAGCAATCAGCCCCAGCATTTT CASSTTVNSNQPQHF
TRBJ1-5 - - TRBV7-2 TGTGCCAGCAGCTTAGACGGGGGAAGCAATCAGCCCCAGCATTTT CASSLDGGSNQPQHF
TRBJ2-7 TRBD1 - TRBV7-9 TGTGCCAGCAGCTACACAGGGGCCTACGAGCAGTACTTC CASSYTGAYEQYF
TRBJ2-5 TRBD2 few TRBV5-1 TGCGCCAGCAGCACTGGACTAGCGGGAAGGGTGGGAGAGACCCAGTACTTC CASSTGLAGRVGETQYF
TRBJ2-2 TRBD1 once TRBV9 TGTGCCAGCAGCCCCAGGGACAGAAATCATGGGACCGGGGAGCTGTTTTTT CASSPRDRNHGTGELFF
TRBJ2-7 - once TRBV6-5 TGTGCCAGCAGTCTAGAGGCCTACATCTACGAGCAGTACTTC CASSLEAYIYEQYF
TRBJ1-1 - - TRBV9 TGTGCCAGCAGCGGTACACCGAACACTGAAGCTTTCTTT CASSGTPNTEAFF
TRBJ2-7 - once TRBV19 TGTGCCAGTAGTATAGGTCGGTTCTACGAGCAGTACTTC CASSIGRFYEQYF
TRBJ2-3 - - TRBV7-2 TGTGCCAGCAGCTTATCAGCCCAGCGATCAGATACGCAGTATTTT CASSLSAQRSDTQYF
TRBJ1-4 - - TRBV7-2 TGTGCCAGCAGCCCAAACAGTGGGGAAAAACTGTTTTTT CASSPNSGEKLFF
TRBJ2-3 TRBD1 - TRBV5-1 TGCGCCAGCAGCTTGGGGGACAGGGCCTCAGATACGCAGTATTTT CASSLGDRASDTQYF
TRBJ1-6 TRBD1 - TRBV9 TGTGCCAGCAGGGAGACAGGGACCTATAATTCACCCCTCCACTTT CASRETGTYNSPLHF
TRBJ2-7 - - TRBV5-6 TGTGCCAGCAGACTTAATGGGGCAGGGGGGCGGTACGAGCAGTACTTC CASRLNGAGGRYEQYF
TRBJ1-5 TRBD1 few TRBV6-5 TGTGCCAGCAGGAGACAGGGGGTGGGTCAGCCCCAGCATTTT CASRRQGVGQPQHF
TRBJ1-3 - - TRBV28 TGTGCCAGCAGTTTATTAGTCGGGGTCGGAGGCACCATATATTTT CASSLLVGVGGTIYF
TRBJ2-7 TRBD2 few TRBV7-2 TGTGCCAGCAGCTTAATGGGGGGAGGGCGCTACGAGCAGTACTTC CASSLMGGGRYEQYF
TRBJ2-7 TRBD2 - TRBV28 TGTGCCAGCAGTTCTAGACTAGCGGGGGCCTGGCAGCAGTACTTC CASSSRLAGAWQQYF
TRBJ2-7 - - TRBV7-2 TGTGCCAGCAGCCCACCAGGGTTTTCCTCCTACGAGCAGTACTTC CASSPPGFSSYEQYF
TRBJ1-1 - few TRBV11-1 TGTGCCAGCAGCCCGTACAGGGAGACTGAAGCTTTCTTT CASSPYRETEAFF
TRBJ2-3 TRBD2 - TRBV6-2/TRBV6-3 TGTGCCAGCAGTTACGGGACTAGCGGGGGGGCAGATACGCAGTATTTT CASSYGTSGGADTQYF
TRBJ2-7 TRBD1 - TRBV10-3 TGTGCCATCAGTGACTCAGGGGGCGCGGGCTCCTACGAGCAGTACTTC CAISDSGGAGSYEQYF
TRBJ2-7 - - TRBV6-5 TGTGCCACCTCGTTACGGCCTCGGGTACTGTTCGAGCAGTACTTC CATSLRPRVLFEQYF
TRBJ1-2 TRBD1 - TRBV9 TGTGCCAGCAGCGGACAGGGGGCGGGCAACTATGGCTACACCTTC CASSGQGAGNYGYTF
TRBJ1-3 - - TRBV9 TGTGCCAGCAGTGTACAGGACTCTGGAAACACCATATATTTT CASSVQDSGNTIYF
TRBJ2-7 TRBD2 - TRBV27 TGTGCCAGCAGCCCCGGGACTAGGGGCTACGAGCAGTACTTC CASSPGTRGYEQYF
TRBJ2-7 TRBD1 once TRBV11-2 TGTGCCAGCAGCTTAGGCGGGACAGGGGTTTCCTACGAGCAGTACTTC CASSLGGTGVSYEQYF
TRBJ2-7 TRBD2 - TRBV5-1 TGCGCCAGCAGCTTGGATCCGGGAGGGAAAAACGAGCAGTACTTC CASSLDPGGKNEQYF
TRBJ2-3 TRBD1 - TRBV9 TGTGCCAGCAGCCTTGCCGGGACAGGGAATACGCAGTATTTT CASSLAGTGNTQYF
TRBJ2-2 TRBD2 once TRBV3-1/TRBV3-2 TGTGCCAGCAGCCAACGAAGCGGGGCCGGGGAGCTGTTTTTT CASSQRSGAGELFF
TRBJ2-7 TRBD1 - TRBV6-5 TGTGCCAGCAGTCCGGGACAGGGGTCTACCTACGAGCAGTACTTC CASSPGQGSTYEQYF
TRBJ1-1 - - TRBV3-1/TRBV3-2 TGTGCCAGCAGCCTTTCTAGGGGATCTGAAGCTTTCTTT CASSLSRGSEAFF
TRBJ1-1 - once TRBV18 TGTGCCAGCTCACCGGCTTCTGAAGCTTTCTTT CASSPASEAFF
TRBJ2-1 TRBD2 few TRBV5-4 TGTGCCAGCAGACCTACTAGCGCCGCCTACAATGAGCAGTTCTTC CASRPTSAAYNEQFF
TRBJ2-7 - - TRBV19 TGTGCCAGTAGTATAGGTCTGGACGGGAACTACGAGCAGTACTTC CASSIGLDGNYEQYF
TRBJ1-1 - - TRBV5-5 TGTGCCAGCAGCTCGGCATGGAGGGAGAACACTGAAGCTTTCTTT CASSSAWRENTEAFF
TRBJ1-2 TRBD1 - TRBV7-9 TGTGCCAGCAGCCCAGGGGGCTCCTATGGCTACACCTTC CASSPGGSYGYTF
TRBJ2-7 TRBD2 - TRBV24-1 TGTGCCACCAGTGCCCCCGGACTAGAAGGCGAGCAGTACTTC CATSAPGLEGEQYF
TRBJ1-1 - - TRBV7-2 TGTGCCAGCAGCTTAGCAGGGGGGGGAACTGAAGCTTTCTTT CASSLAGGGTEAFF
TRBJ2-6 - - TRBV6-1 TGTGCCAGCAGTGAAGCGCACAGTCACTCTGGGGCCAACGTCCTGACTTTC CASSEAHSHSGANVLTF
TRBJ1-2 - - TRBV3-1/TRBV3-2 TGTGCCAGCACCCTCCAGGGGAGCTATGGCTACACCTTC CASTLQGSYGYTF
TRBJ2-7 TRBD1 - TRBV19 TGTGCCAGTAGTATAAGGGGGCATCTTTACGAGCAGTACTTC CASSIRGHLYEQYF
TRBJ2-7 TRBD1 - TRBV23-1 TGCGCCAGCCAGCCGGGGGACAGGCAGGCCTACGAGCAGTACTTC CASQPGDRQAYEQYF
TRBJ1-4 - - TRBV12-3/TRBV12-4 TGTGCCAGCGCGGGGCAAAGGGAAAAACTGTTTTTT CASAGQREKLFF
TRBJ1-2 TRBD1 - TRBV5-4 TGTGCCAGCAGTTTGGACCCGGGACAGGGAGGCTACTATGGCTACACCTTC CASSLDPGQGGYYGYTF
TRBJ1-6 TRBD1 - TRBV19 TGTGCCAGTAGTATATTCCCGGGACAGAATAATTCACCCCTCCACTTT CASSIFPGQNNSPLHF
TRBJ2-7 - - TRBV4-1 TGCGCCAGCAGCCATTCCGGACAGAACCCCTACGAGCAGTACTTC CASSHSGQNPYEQYF
TRBJ2-1 TRBD2 - TRBV7-2 TGTGCCAGCAGCATATTAGCGGGTACTTACAATGAGCAGTTCTTC CASSILAGTYNEQFF
TRBJ1-6 TRBD1 once TRBV2 TGTGCCAGCAGTGAAGCAGGACAGGGAAAGAATAATTCACCCCTCCACTTT CASSEAGQGKNNSPLHF
TRBJ2-5 TRBD1 - TRBV7-7 TGTGCTAGCAGAGGGACAGGGGAGACCCAGTACTTC CASRGTGETQYF
TRBJ1-5 TRBD1 - TRBV2 TGTGCCAGCAGAGAAAGACAGGGCGGGAATCAGCCCCAGCATTTT CASRERQGGNQPQHF
TRBJ2-1 - - TRBV15 TGTGCCACCAGCGATCACCCGGTGGACAGAGGAGCGGATGAGCAGTTCTTC CATSDHPVDRGADEQFF
TRBJ2-7 - - TRBV10-2 TGCGCCAGCAGTGAGCGGCTAGCGACCACCTACGAGCAGTACTTC CASSERLATTYEQYF
TRBJ2-7 TRBD1 - TRBV24-1 TGTGCCACCAGTGACACCGACAGGGATAACGAGCAGTACTTC CATSDTDRDNEQYF
TRBJ2-7 - - TRBV15 TGTGCCACCAGCAGAGAGGGGGGGGCGAGGGAGCAGTACTTC CATSREGGAREQYF
TRBJ1-5 - - TRBV12-5 TGTGCTAGTCCTGTGGATACCCCGGGACAAGCCGCCTCGAACAATCAGCCCCAGCATTTT CASPVDTPGQAASNNQPQHF
TRBJ2-1 TRBD2 - TRBV5-1 TGCGCCAGCAGCTGGGCCGGGACTAGTGGGGATGGTGAGCAGTTCTTC CASSWAGTSGDGEQFF